Listed below are T cell receptor beta chains from one sample, sequenced in a study of PD-L1 blockade in urothelial cancer. Generated by immunoSEQ multiplex PCR, the TCRdb table keeps only in-frame clones and is missing some. Here the sample spans roughly 27,000 clones, around 87% being singletons. The source was PBMCs, collected around atezolizumab (anti-PD-L1) treatment. The receptors shown here come from a man between 50 and 59 years old with urothelial cancer. CDR3s include the opening cysteine and the closing phenylalanine or tryptophan. The D gene is left open where the match is weak. Only part of the rows carry a size: once, few, many, or a class if the clone is expanded.

>TRBV30|TRBJ2-2|TRBD1|few
CAWGTGGLAGELFF
TGTGCCTGGGGGACAGGGGGATTGGCCGGGGAGCTGTTTTTT
>TRBV6-1|TRBJ2-7|NA|NA
CASLSSYEQYF
TGTGCCAGCCTAAGCTCCTACGAGCAGTACTTC
>TRBV4-2|TRBJ2-2|TRBD1|NA
CASSQDRDRGPGELFF
TGTGCCAGCAGCCAAGACCGGGACAGGGGGCCCGGGGAGCTGTTTTTT
>TRBV28|TRBJ2-5|TRBD1|NA
CASSLPTNRQGLETQYF
TGTGCCAGCAGTTTACCGACCAACCGACAGGGGCTTGAGACCCAGTACTTC
>TRBV6-6|TRBJ2-7|TRBD2|NA
CASSYSRLAGGYEQYF
TGTGCCAGCAGTTACTCAAGACTAGCGGGGGGCTACGAGCAGTACTTC
>TRBV27|TRBJ2-1|NA|NA
CASSPVEGALQFF
TGTGCCAGCAGTCCAGTGGAGGGGGCTCTGCAGTTCTTC
>TRBV14|TRBJ2-2|NA|NA
CASSQVTPFGGELFF
TGTGCCAGCAGCCAAGTAACCCCCTTCGGCGGGGAGCTGTTTTTT
>TRBV5-4|TRBJ2-5|NA|NA
CASSSGQPTAQYF
TGTGCCAGCAGCTCAGGACAGCCTACCGCCCAGTACTTC
>TRBV9|TRBJ1-3|NA|NA
CASSVVAGYSGNTIYF
TGTGCCAGCAGCGTAGTGGCAGGTTACTCTGGAAACACCATATATTTT
>TRBV14|TRBJ2-7|NA|NA
CASRLGASYEQYF
TGTGCCAGCAGGCTGGGAGCCTCCTACGAGCAGTACTTC
>TRBV6-4|TRBJ2-3|NA|NA
CASSGSSEGTQYF
TGTGCCAGCAGTGGGTCTAGCGAGGGTACGCAGTATTTT
>TRBV6-5|TRBJ2-5|NA|NA
CASSYSPGVETQYF
TGTGCCAGCAGTTACTCTCCAGGGGTAGAGACCCAGTACTTC
>TRBV9|TRBJ2-7|NA|NA
CASSVGRDFSYEQYF
TGTGCCAGCAGCGTAGGGCGGGACTTCTCCTACGAGCAGTACTTC
>TRBV4-2|TRBJ1-1|NA|NA
CASSEEVSSKNTEAFF
TGTGCCAGCAGCGAAGAGGTCTCGAGCAAGAACACTGAAGCTTTCTTT
>TRBV10-3|TRBJ2-2|NA|few
CAISEQGGTGELFF
TGTGCCATCAGTGAACAGGGGGGGACCGGGGAGCTGTTTTTT
>TRBV28|TRBJ2-5|NA|NA
CASSGGLGTFETQYF
TGTGCCAGCAGTGGAGGGCTCGGGACTTTTGAGACCCAGTACTTC
>TRBV2|TRBJ2-7|NA|NA
CASSVTGKSSYEQYF
TGTGCCAGCAGTGTAACAGGAAAGAGCTCCTACGAGCAGTACTTC
>TRBV27|TRBJ2-1|TRBD2|NA
CASSLISGRAYNEQFF
TGTGCCAGCAGTTTGATTAGCGGGAGGGCCTACAATGAGCAGTTCTTC
>TRBV30|TRBJ2-7|NA|NA
CAWDPGSRYEQYF
TGTGCCTGGGACCCGGGATCCCGCTACGAGCAGTACTTC
>TRBV19|TRBJ2-7|TRBD1|NA
CASSHQGGTGGPYEQYF
TGTGCCAGTAGTCACCAGGGCGGGACAGGGGGCCCCTACGAGCAGTACTTC
>TRBV7-3|TRBJ2-5|TRBD2|NA
CASSLTPISSGGPGQETQYF
TGTGCCAGCAGCTTAACCCCTATAAGTAGCGGGGGACCGGGGCAAGAGACCCAGTACTTC
>TRBV12-5|TRBJ1-1|TRBD1|NA
CASGLRQGATEAFF
TGTGCTAGTGGTTTGAGACAGGGGGCGACTGAAGCTTTCTTT
>TRBV19|TRBJ2-1|NA|NA
CASSNQGRSYNEQFF
TGTGCCAGTAGTAATCAGGGCAGGTCCTACAATGAGCAGTTCTTC
>TRBV19|TRBJ2-1|TRBD1|NA
CASTLGQLDYREQFF
TGTGCCAGTACACTGGGACAGTTGGATTATCGGGAGCAGTTCTTC
>TRBV18|TRBJ1-3|NA|NA
CASSPNSGNTIYF
TGTGCCAGCTCACCAAACAGTGGAAACACCATATATTTT
>TRBV4-1|TRBJ1-5|NA|NA
CASSQDPRSNQPQHF
TGCGCCAGCAGCCAAGATCCCCGGAGCAATCAGCCCCAGCATTTT